This TCR beta chain was profiled in a study of T cells in Graves' hyperthyroidism and ophthalmopathy (dated by TCRdb to the late 2010s). Background for the entire study: Peripheral blood was collected at initial diagnosis, before any treatment. For training and testing, the 100 or so patients in the discovery cohort were randomly divided in a 7:3 ratio. The paper describes TCR Vbeta CDR3 sequencing of 135 peripheral blood samples, made up of approximately 40 ophthalmopathy patients, roughly 80 hyperthyroidism patients and some 17 progressor patients. To identify distinguishing TCR V-J signatures, a discovery cohort of about 100 patients was used, comprising 43 with Graves' ophthalmopathy and approximately 57 with stable Graves' hyperthyroidism. In addition, the study compared T-cell repertoires in thyroid tissue and in blood from six Graves' hyperthyroidism patients. An independent validation cohort of about 20 hyperthyroidism patients and 17 patients who later progressed to ophthalmopathy tested prospective prediction of ophthalmopathy. Once sampling was done, hyperthyroidism patients were given methimazole at a starting dose of 30 mg daily, whereas ophthalmopathy patients were given high-dose intravenous methylprednisolone.

This clonotype was seen more than once but under ten times. This clone's antigen is unknown. No much larger clonotype is one base removed from it; base qualities were not supplied. CDR1 and CDR2, looked up from the germline V gene, are SGHTA and FQGNSA. The CDR3 numbers 15 residues from cysteine through phenylalanine. Only the CDR3 region is kept as DNA, spanning 45 bases read in frame from base 1. V is reduced by 2 bases and J by 3 bases, leaving a spacing of 10 bases between them. TCR beta CDR3 regions were amplified from RNA transcripts. The TCR CDR3 was subjected to a first round of RT-PCR using the HTBI primer set and the Qiagen OneStep RT-PCR kit. Libraries were constructed in a second round of multiplex PCR, after which size selection and purification were performed. The libraries were sequenced on an Illumina HiSeq2000 using paired-end 100 bp reads. Per the original workflow: SOAPnuke was used to process the raw data, with reads discarded if the reads contained adapters or uncalled bases, had a mean Phred below 15, or lacked an exact constant-primer or identifier match. COPE v1.2.5 was used to merge high-quality paired reads, and clonotypes were defined as unique nucleotide sequences. MiTCR v1.1 was used to align the clonotypes against IMGT TRBV, TRBD and TRBJ reference segments. Analysis was restricted to V-J combinations with a frequency above 0.0001, which covered 99.2% of repertoires. The TCS score was defined as the ratio of F50 (clonal expansion) to E x V (chaos), calculated using BLOSUM62-based TCRdist between CDR3 peptides within each V-J. Welch's t-statistics and random forest reduced 514 V-J features to 13, which were used in a naive Bayes classifier (R e1071). TCRdb reworked the public reads: Q25 trimming with fastp, MiXCR clone assembly, productive beta chains retained. A single entry per CDR3 protein holds the most common genes and DNA from its merged rows. TCRdb, not the original authors, processed these V and J calls. A total of some 720,000 distinct CDR3 sequences appear in this sample, approximately 16% of them only once. Under 8.5% of the sample lies in the top ten.

Graves' hyperthyroidism was defined as stable when no progression to ophthalmopathy occurred over 18 months of follow-up. Hyperthyroidism patients were aged 18 to 65 years and newly diagnosed, with disease duration of less than 2 months. Patients with uncontrolled infections, other autoimmune diseases, pregnancy or lactation were excluded. Diagnoses relied on clinical symptoms, serum thyroxine and TRAb, thyroid ultrasound and orbital computed tomography. PBMCs were isolated from around 10 ml of fresh peripheral blood by Ficoll-Paque density gradient centrifugation. Total RNA was extracted using Trizol reagent, and RNA quality was assessed on an Agilent 2100 Bioanalyzer. On the study overall, not on this receptor specifically: In cross-validation, a model built on a 13 V-J signature told ophthalmopathy apart from stable hyperthyroidism with over 85% sensitivity and around 83% specificity, and in testing the same model reached 80%/75%. In validation, the model predicted progression to ophthalmopathy with around 71% sensitivity and approximately 74% specificity, a median of about six months before onset. No statistical method was used to set the sample size in advance, and investigators knew the group allocation. Most expanded thyroid clonotypes (frequency above 0.001) were also detected in blood, a finding suggesting that blood repertoires may reflect thyroid immune responses.

In this chain, TRBV7-2 is recombined with TRBJ2-2; a tentative D match to TRBD2 spans 6 bases. The origin of this receptor is a man younger than 30 with Graves' hyperthyroidism. The sequencing sample was made of blood. The DNA is as follows: TGTGCCAGCAGCTTATGGGGGGTCGACACCGGGGAGCTGTTTTTT. It encodes CASSLWGVDTGELFF.